This T cell receptor (beta chain) comes out of a study of identical twins (dated by TCRdb to between 2015 and 2016). Study-wide context: TCR alpha and beta repertoires from monozygotic twins, unrelated adults of various ages and cord blood were deep-sequenced to test whether fetal clonotypes persist. Replicate twin experiments were performed at different times using different library preparation protocols to rule out contamination. Points the paper makes about the study in general: Because the same donors could not be followed over many years, the conclusions depended on cross-sectional statistical analysis. In monozygotic twins, out-of-frame TCR alpha sharing was systematically underestimated by recombination models, although the models agreed with sharing between unrelated individuals. Fewer insertions were carried by abundant cord blood beta clonotypes, a similar but weaker trend appeared in young adult naive repertoires, and no such trend appeared in memory repertoires. The excess sharing between twins in beta out-of-frame sequences was weaker because fewer shared sequences reduced the signal-to-noise ratio. Compared with coincidental sharing between unrelated individuals, an excess of low generation-probability sequences was observed among out-of-frame TCR alpha sequences shared between twins. Invariant T cells such as MAIT and iNKT could partly confound zero-insertion analyses, although diverse VJ usage argued against such confounding for most clonotypes.

V is reduced by 1 base and J by 7 bases, leaving a spacing of 11 bases between them. In the germline V gene (reference sequence), CDR1 corresponds to SEHNR and CDR2 to FQNEAQ. Spanning cysteine to phenylalanine, the CDR3 consists of 13 amino acids. This entry keeps only the CDR3 DNA: 39 bases, framed from base 1. Every donor was a healthy Caucasian. The twin cohort consisted of three pairs of female monozygotic twins, all aged about 18 to 30 years. Positive isolation kits from Invitrogen were used to isolate CD4+ and CD8+ T cell populations. Concerning this clonotype: The specificity of this receptor is unknown. Base qualities are missing; no much larger clone stands one base away.

The library was produced with 5' RACE. Sequencing relied on an Illumina HiSeq 2000. A universal primer binding site was added through template switching, and the final cDNA carried a unique molecular identifier so that TCR cDNA molecules could be counted accurately. Specific primers in the conserved constant-segment region were used to synthesize first-strand cDNA for the TCR alpha and beta chains. To control for contamination, every cDNA library was double barcoded, receiving both a SMART-Mk sample barcode and Illumina barcodes. TruSeq adapter sequences, together with Illumina sample barcodes, were added in two successive PCR steps. The TCR alpha and beta cDNA libraries were sequenced on the Illumina HiSeq platform using custom primers. From the authors' description of their analysis: MiGEC processed the raw reads to extract unique molecular identifiers, while MiXCR was used to determine the CDR3 positions. For each individual, recombination models were inferred using an EM algorithm with the repgenHMM and IGoR tools. Shared clonotype analysis was performed with the tcR package in R, normalizing sharing by the product of cloneset sizes. Out-of-frame nonproductive sequences were analyzed to study raw recombination free of thymic and clonal selection effects. TCRdb cleaned the public reads at Q25 with fastp, built clones with MiXCR and kept in-frame beta chains. Each entry is one CDR3 protein sequence, shown with its most common DNA and genes. The V and J calls, along with clone size, are taken from TCRdb and not from the paper's own processing. The sample table holds 510,000 or so distinct CDR3 sequences, of which roughly 15% were seen once. The top ten hold more than 0.4% of the sample.

This same sample was also taken into another study, of yellow fever vaccine responses in identical twins. Per the second study: According to the authors, the vaccine-induced T cell response in identical twins seemed to be partly convergent and partly specific to each individual. The study precisely tracked vaccine-responding T cell clones in identical twins.

This receptor chain uses TRBV7-9 and TRBJ2-7, with no confidently assigned D gene. The specimen was CD4+ T cells sorted from blood. The sequence came from a woman aged 18-29 years in good health. CDR3 sequence: CASSLEDVGEQYF. The nucleotide sequence reads TGTGCCAGCAGCTTAGAGGACGTGGGGGAGCAGTACTTC.